This T cell receptor (beta chain) was retrieved from a study of CD8 T cells in ankylosing spondylitis. Findings and limits, study-wide: Within ankylosing spondylitis blood, a TCR beta motif made up of eight or nine highly homologous variants appeared to be characteristic.

In TCRdb, the 5' RACE reads were re-called with MiXCR into one record per CDR3 protein. The repertoire holds fewer than 500,000 distinct CDR3 sequences, with about 24% as singletons. V was cut by 7 bases and J by 0 bases, with 9 bases left in between. There are 13 residues in the CDR3. This clonotype was counted a few times. Its antigen remains unidentified. The genes are TRBV12-3 or TRBV12-4 and TRBJ1-2; no firm D call. The receptor's source is a male donor with ankylosing spondylitis. Specimen: blood, either unsorted or a sorted T cell fraction (not recorded which). The CDR3 DNA is TGTGCCAGCATCGCGGGTTCTAACTATGGCTACACCTTC. As protein: CASIAGSNYGYTF.